A selection of T cell receptor beta chains follows, all from one sample in a study of T cell repertoires in cytomegalovirus infection. TCRdb reanalysed the reads using MiXCR and keeps one entry per CDR3 protein. The sample lists 600,000 to 700,000 distinct CDR3 sequences; 30% to 35% were seen once. Antigens for these TCRs are unknown. Material: cultured PBMCs, obtained from culture after CMV antigen stimulation. The source of these receptors is a human donor in good health (CMV status not recorded). Some clones in this sample may be carry-over from other donors' samples. Each CDR3 is given with its conserved first and last residue. Each record gives: D gene, clone size, V gene, J gene, CDR3 DNA, CDR3 protein. The D gene is left open where the match is weak. The size entry is marked missing in some rows and otherwise reads once, few, many or a size class.

d_call: .; clone_size: .; v_call: TRBV6-6; j_call: TRBJ1-2; cdr3_nt: TGTGCCAGCAGTTACTCAGGGGGAGGCTACACCTTC; cdr3_aa: CASSYSGGGYTF
d_call: .; clone_size: few; v_call: TRBV7-8; j_call: TRBJ2-1; cdr3_nt: TGTGCCAGCAGCTTAGGGGGTTTCTACTATGAGCAGTTCTTC; cdr3_aa: CASSLGGFYYEQFF
d_call: .; clone_size: .; v_call: TRBV6-1; j_call: TRBJ1-6; cdr3_nt: TGTGCCAGCAGTCGGGCCTCGAGTAATTCACCCCTCCACTTT; cdr3_aa: CASSRASSNSPLHF
d_call: .; clone_size: .; v_call: TRBV29-1; j_call: TRBJ2-6; cdr3_nt: TGCAGCGTTGCCGATAGGGCCCTCTCCCGGGGGGCCAACGTCCTGACTTTC; cdr3_aa: CSVADRALSRGANVLTF
d_call: .; clone_size: .; v_call: TRBV12-3/TRBV12-4; j_call: TRBJ2-7; cdr3_nt: TGTGCCAGCAGTTTAGGACAGCCTAGCTCCTACGAGCAGTACTTC; cdr3_aa: CASSLGQPSSYEQYF
d_call: TRBD2; clone_size: few; v_call: TRBV7-9; j_call: TRBJ2-1; cdr3_nt: TGTGCCAGCAGCCTAGAGCCGCTGGGGACTAGCCCAAACAATGAGCAGTTCTTC; cdr3_aa: CASSLEPLGTSPNNEQFF
d_call: .; clone_size: .; v_call: TRBV19; j_call: TRBJ1-2; cdr3_nt: TGTGCCAGTACGGCCCATGCGGGGGGCTACACCTTC; cdr3_aa: CASTAHAGGYTF
d_call: .; clone_size: .; v_call: TRBV30; j_call: TRBJ1-2; cdr3_nt: TGTGCCTGGAGTGTACACAGTAACTATGGCTACACCTTC; cdr3_aa: CAWSVHSNYGYTF
d_call: .; clone_size: many; v_call: TRBV7-8; j_call: TRBJ2-7; cdr3_nt: TGTGCCAGCAGCTTAGCGCGCAGCGGCGAGCAGTACTTC; cdr3_aa: CASSLARSGEQYF
d_call: .; clone_size: .; v_call: TRBV2; j_call: TRBJ1-1; cdr3_nt: TGTGCCAGCAGTGAAGAATTGGATGATGAAGCTTTCTTT; cdr3_aa: CASSEELDDEAFF
d_call: TRBD1; clone_size: few; v_call: TRBV7-6; j_call: TRBJ1-5; cdr3_nt: TGTGCCAGCAGCCAAACAGGGGGCCTCCAGCCCCAGCATTTT; cdr3_aa: CASSQTGGLQPQHF
d_call: .; clone_size: few; v_call: TRBV6-5; j_call: TRBJ1-1; cdr3_nt: TGTGCCAGCAGGGCAGGCCTGATGAACACTGAAGCTTTCTTT; cdr3_aa: CASRAGLMNTEAFF
d_call: .; clone_size: .; v_call: TRBV6-2/TRBV6-3; j_call: TRBJ2-3; cdr3_nt: TGTGCCAGTCTGACGGGATCCACAGATACGCAGTATTTT; cdr3_aa: CASLTGSTDTQYF
d_call: TRBD2; clone_size: few; v_call: TRBV6-6; j_call: TRBJ2-7; cdr3_nt: TGTGCCAGCAGTGGACTAGCTGGAGGGGAGCAGTACTTC; cdr3_aa: CASSGLAGGEQYF
d_call: .; clone_size: .; v_call: TRBV2; j_call: TRBJ1-1; cdr3_nt: TGTGCCAGCAGTGAAGCACCCTGGGGGGGTTCGAACACTGAAGCTTTCTTT; cdr3_aa: CASSEAPWGGSNTEAFF
d_call: .; clone_size: few; v_call: TRBV20-1; j_call: TRBJ1-4; cdr3_nt: TGCAGTGCTAGAAGGCGGCAGGGTAGCGAAAAACTGTTTTTT; cdr3_aa: CSARRRQGSEKLFF
d_call: .; clone_size: .; v_call: TRBV7-2; j_call: TRBJ1-1; cdr3_nt: TGTGCCAGCAGCTTAGCGGCAGGGGCGAACACTGAAGCTTTCTTT; cdr3_aa: CASSLAAGANTEAFF
d_call: .; clone_size: few; v_call: TRBV7-8; j_call: TRBJ2-2; cdr3_nt: TGTGCCAGCAGCCCCCTAGGGGGGTACACCGGGGAGCTGTTTTTT; cdr3_aa: CASSPLGGYTGELFF
d_call: .; clone_size: few; v_call: TRBV10-3; j_call: TRBJ1-2; cdr3_nt: TGTGCCATCAGTGAGTCATGGCGGAGTCCACGTGGCTACACCTTC; cdr3_aa: CAISESWRSPRGYTF
d_call: .; clone_size: .; v_call: TRBV6-6; j_call: TRBJ1-2; cdr3_nt: TGTGCCAGCAACCTACTGGGACGCCTGGACTATGGCTACACCTTC; cdr3_aa: CASNLLGRLDYGYTF
d_call: .; clone_size: .; v_call: TRBV10-3; j_call: TRBJ1-4; cdr3_nt: TGTGCCATCAGCCACACGGGTGGGAGGCAGAATGAAAAACTGTTTTTT; cdr3_aa: CAISHTGGRQNEKLFF
d_call: TRBD1; clone_size: .; v_call: TRBV4-1; j_call: TRBJ2-3; cdr3_nt: TGTGCCAGCAGGGGGATCGGTACGCAGTATTTT; cdr3_aa: CASRGIGTQYF
d_call: TRBD2; clone_size: .; v_call: TRBV6-2/TRBV6-3; j_call: TRBJ2-3; cdr3_nt: TGTGCCAGCAGTCGGGGACTAGCGGGAGGAGATACGCAGTATTTT; cdr3_aa: CASSRGLAGGDTQYF
d_call: .; clone_size: few; v_call: TRBV7-2; j_call: TRBJ2-3; cdr3_nt: TGTGCCAGCAGCTATAAAGCGGGTCGCACAGATACGCAGTATTTT; cdr3_aa: CASSYKAGRTDTQYF